A selection of T cell receptor beta chains follows, all from one sample in a study of T cell changes during pregnancy in multiple sclerosis. Method: immunoSEQ multiplex PCR; TCRdb's copy keeps in-frame clones and lacks some. The sample shows fewer than 45,000 clones, roughly nine tenths of them seen only once. Sequencing was performed on CD4+ T cells from peripheral blood mononuclear cells, taken in the third trimester of pregnancy. The source is a female donor in good health, enrolled as a control in a pregnancy study. The CDR3 runs from the conserved cysteine through the conserved F or W. The D gene is left open where the match is weak. A row's size may be missing; if present it is once, few, many or a size class.

v_call: TRBV28; d_call: .; clone_size: .; j_call: TRBJ2-6; cdr3_nt: TGTGCCAGCGAGCAGGCCCACTCTGGGGCCAACGTCCTGACTTTC; cdr3_aa: CASEQAHSGANVLTF
v_call: TRBV6-6; d_call: TRBD1; clone_size: .; j_call: TRBJ2-7; cdr3_nt: TGTGCCAGTACAAGACGGGACAGTATCTCCTACGAGCAGTACTTC; cdr3_aa: CASTRRDSISYEQYF
v_call: TRBV11-2; d_call: .; clone_size: .; j_call: TRBJ2-3; cdr3_nt: TGTGCCAGCAGCCCCGGGGTTGGCACAGATACGCAGTATTTT; cdr3_aa: CASSPGVGTDTQYF
v_call: TRBV19; d_call: .; clone_size: .; j_call: TRBJ1-1; cdr3_nt: TGTGCCAGTAGTATTGCCACAGGTGCTTCTGAAGCTTTCTTT; cdr3_aa: CASSIATGASEAFF
v_call: TRBV19; d_call: .; clone_size: once; j_call: TRBJ1-2; cdr3_nt: TGTGCCAGTAGGTCGCCGCCGGGACACCCTAACTATGGCTACACCTTC; cdr3_aa: CASRSPPGHPNYGYTF
v_call: TRBV30; d_call: TRBD1; clone_size: .; j_call: TRBJ1-4; cdr3_nt: TGTGCCTGGAGTGTGGGTGGGACAGGGAATGAAAAACTGTTTTTT; cdr3_aa: CAWSVGGTGNEKLFF
v_call: TRBV19; d_call: TRBD1; clone_size: .; j_call: TRBJ1-4; cdr3_nt: TGTGCCAGTAGTCCCCGGGACAGGAAATATACTAATGAAAAACTGTTTTTT; cdr3_aa: CASSPRDRKYTNEKLFF
v_call: TRBV5-1; d_call: .; clone_size: .; j_call: TRBJ1-1; cdr3_nt: TGCGCCAGCAGCTTGGGGGGTGGGGGGACTGAAGCTTTCTTT; cdr3_aa: CASSLGGGGTEAFF
v_call: TRBV5-4; d_call: TRBD1; clone_size: .; j_call: TRBJ2-7; cdr3_nt: TGTGCCAGCAGCCCCCGGGACAGGGGATACGAGCAGTACTTC; cdr3_aa: CASSPRDRGYEQYF
v_call: TRBV5-4; d_call: TRBD1; clone_size: once; j_call: TRBJ2-7; cdr3_nt: TGTGCCAGCAGCCCACCGGGACAGGGGGCCTCGAGACCCACCTACGAGCAGTACTTC; cdr3_aa: CASSPPGQGASRPTYEQYF
v_call: TRBV27; d_call: .; clone_size: .; j_call: TRBJ1-1; cdr3_nt: TGTGCCAGCAGCAAGCTACAGGGAGTAACTGAAGCTTTCTTT; cdr3_aa: CASSKLQGVTEAFF
v_call: TRBV18; d_call: .; clone_size: .; j_call: TRBJ2-7; cdr3_nt: TGTGCCAGCTCACCTCTTAATCCCCCTTCTCCCTACGAGCAGTACTTC; cdr3_aa: CASSPLNPPSPYEQYF
v_call: TRBV6-1; d_call: .; clone_size: .; j_call: TRBJ2-3; cdr3_nt: TGTGCCAGCAGTGCAACAGGGTCCCCGGATACGCAGTATTTT; cdr3_aa: CASSATGSPDTQYF
v_call: TRBV7-2; d_call: TRBD2; clone_size: .; j_call: TRBJ2-7; cdr3_nt: TGTGCCAGCAGCCAGTGGACTAGCGGGCGTATTTCCCACTACGAGCAGTACTTC; cdr3_aa: CASSQWTSGRISHYEQYF
v_call: TRBV5-5; d_call: TRBD1; clone_size: few; j_call: TRBJ2-7; cdr3_nt: TGTGCCAGCAGCTCCCACAGGGGCGGGCTCTACGAGCAGTACTTC; cdr3_aa: CASSSHRGGLYEQYF
v_call: TRBV15; d_call: .; clone_size: .; j_call: TRBJ2-5; cdr3_nt: TGTGCCACCAGCACAGGGGAAGAGACCCAGTACTTC; cdr3_aa: CATSTGEETQYF
v_call: TRBV11-3; d_call: .; clone_size: .; j_call: TRBJ2-3; cdr3_nt: TGTGCCAGCAGCAAGTTAGGGGCAGATACGCAGTATTTT; cdr3_aa: CASSKLGADTQYF
v_call: TRBV7-9; d_call: TRBD1; clone_size: .; j_call: TRBJ2-7; cdr3_nt: TGTGCCAGCAGCTTATTGGAGGCAGGGGGTGGGGAGCAGTACTTC; cdr3_aa: CASSLLEAGGGEQYF
v_call: TRBV29-1; d_call: .; clone_size: .; j_call: TRBJ1-4; cdr3_nt: TGCAGCGCAAGCGTGGCCTCTAATGAAAAACTGTTTTTT; cdr3_aa: CSASVASNEKLFF
v_call: TRBV4-1; d_call: .; clone_size: .; j_call: TRBJ1-1; cdr3_nt: TGCGCCAGCAGCCAAGAAGCGGTTGGTGGGAGGCAAGCTTTCTTT; cdr3_aa: CASSQEAVGGRQAFF
v_call: TRBV6-6; d_call: .; clone_size: .; j_call: TRBJ1-3; cdr3_nt: TGTGCCAGCAGTTCACAGGGTGGCGGAAACACCATATATTTT; cdr3_aa: CASSSQGGGNTIYF
v_call: TRBV6-1; d_call: .; clone_size: .; j_call: TRBJ1-3; cdr3_nt: TGTGCCAGCAGTGAAGCGCCAGGGGGAAACACCATATATTTT; cdr3_aa: CASSEAPGGNTIYF
v_call: TRBV30; d_call: TRBD1; clone_size: .; j_call: TRBJ1-2; cdr3_nt: TGTGCCTGGGGAACCGGACAGGGAGTAAACGGCTACACCTTC; cdr3_aa: CAWGTGQGVNGYTF
v_call: TRBV4-1; d_call: TRBD1; clone_size: .; j_call: TRBJ1-2; cdr3_nt: TGCGCCAGCAGCCCAAACAGGGGGAGGTATGGCTACACCTTC; cdr3_aa: CASSPNRGRYGYTF
v_call: TRBV10-3; d_call: .; clone_size: .; j_call: TRBJ2-5; cdr3_nt: TGTGCCATCAGTGACCCTCAAGAGACCCAGTACTTC; cdr3_aa: CAISDPQETQYF
v_call: TRBV12-2; d_call: .; clone_size: .; j_call: TRBJ2-1; cdr3_nt: TGTGCAAGTCGCTTAGTCCTCCTGAGCTCCTACAATGAGCAGTTCTTC; cdr3_aa: CASRLVLLSSYNEQFF
v_call: TRBV5-1; d_call: .; clone_size: .; j_call: TRBJ1-1; cdr3_nt: TGCGCCAGCAGCTTGATGTCAGGGCATCCGAACACTGAAGCTTTCTTT; cdr3_aa: CASSLMSGHPNTEAFF
v_call: TRBV18; d_call: .; clone_size: .; j_call: TRBJ2-5; cdr3_nt: TGTGCCAGCTCACCGCAGGGGAAAGAGACCCAGTACTTC; cdr3_aa: CASSPQGKETQYF
v_call: TRBV5-6; d_call: .; clone_size: .; j_call: TRBJ1-1; cdr3_nt: TGTGCCAGCGATGAAAATGGGGGGATGGACACTGAAGCTTTCTTT; cdr3_aa: CASDENGGMDTEAFF
v_call: TRBV2; d_call: .; clone_size: .; j_call: TRBJ1-1; cdr3_nt: TGTGCCAGCAGTCAGCGCATCGCCCGGCCTGAAGCTTTCTTT; cdr3_aa: CASSQRIARPEAFF
v_call: TRBV9; d_call: .; clone_size: .; j_call: TRBJ2-3; cdr3_nt: TGTGCCAGGGACGGCGGGAAACTGGGAGATACGCAGTATTTT; cdr3_aa: CARDGGKLGDTQYF
v_call: TRBV11-3; d_call: TRBD2; clone_size: .; j_call: TRBJ2-1; cdr3_nt: TGTGCCAGCAGCACAGGCGGGACTAGCGCTTCCTACAATGAGCAGTTCTTC; cdr3_aa: CASSTGGTSASYNEQFF
v_call: TRBV10-3; d_call: TRBD2; clone_size: .; j_call: TRBJ2-7; cdr3_nt: TGTGCCATCAGTGAGTCGGGGGGGGAGCGGCAGTACTTC; cdr3_aa: CAISESGGERQYF
v_call: TRBV15; d_call: TRBD1; clone_size: .; j_call: TRBJ2-1; cdr3_nt: TGTGCCACCAGCTCTCGGACAGGGCTTAGCTCCTACAATGAGCAGTTCTTC; cdr3_aa: CATSSRTGLSSYNEQFF
v_call: TRBV2; d_call: .; clone_size: .; j_call: TRBJ2-1; cdr3_nt: TGTGCCAGCAGCGACGCAGGGGACAATGAGCAGTTCTTC; cdr3_aa: CASSDAGDNEQFF
v_call: TRBV28; d_call: .; clone_size: .; j_call: TRBJ2-2; cdr3_nt: TGTGCCAGCAGTCGTGAACTGGACAGAAACACCGGGGAGCTGTTTTTT; cdr3_aa: CASSRELDRNTGELFF
v_call: TRBV2; d_call: TRBD1; clone_size: .; j_call: TRBJ2-5; cdr3_nt: TGTGCCAGCAGTAGAGAGGCGGGACAGGTTCAAGAGACCCAGTACTTC; cdr3_aa: CASSREAGQVQETQYF
v_call: TRBV28; d_call: .; clone_size: .; j_call: TRBJ2-7; cdr3_nt: TGTGCCAGCAGACCCCCGGACGGGAGCGGCTACGAGCAGTACTTC; cdr3_aa: CASRPPDGSGYEQYF
v_call: TRBV2; d_call: .; clone_size: .; j_call: TRBJ2-1; cdr3_nt: TGTGCCAGCAGTCGGACGTTAGGGGAGTTCTTC; cdr3_aa: CASSRTLGEFF
v_call: TRBV5-8; d_call: .; clone_size: .; j_call: TRBJ2-7; cdr3_nt: TGTGCCAGCAGCCCAATTTCCCCGGGGAACGAGCAGTACTTC; cdr3_aa: CASSPISPGNEQYF
v_call: TRBV4-2; d_call: .; clone_size: .; j_call: TRBJ2-2; cdr3_nt: TGTGCCAGCAGCCAAGAGCAGGGCAATTTCGGTCCCGGGGAGCTGTTTTTT; cdr3_aa: CASSQEQGNFGPGELFF
v_call: TRBV27; d_call: .; clone_size: .; j_call: TRBJ2-7; cdr3_nt: TGTGCCAGCAGTTTATCGAGGCAATCGTTCGAGCAGTACTTC; cdr3_aa: CASSLSRQSFEQYF
v_call: TRBV4-1; d_call: TRBD1; clone_size: .; j_call: TRBJ1-5; cdr3_nt: TGCGCCAGCAGCCATCCGGGGTCGACAGGGCTGCCCCAGCATTTT; cdr3_aa: CASSHPGSTGLPQHF
v_call: TRBV9; d_call: TRBD2; clone_size: .; j_call: TRBJ2-3; cdr3_nt: TGTGCCAGCAGCCTTTCTAGCGGACGCACAGATACGCAGTATTTT; cdr3_aa: CASSLSSGRTDTQYF
v_call: TRBV27; d_call: .; clone_size: .; j_call: TRBJ2-5; cdr3_nt: TGTGCCAGCGGACCACAGGGTTCTCAAGAGACCCAGTACTTC; cdr3_aa: CASGPQGSQETQYF
v_call: TRBV10-3; d_call: TRBD1; clone_size: .; j_call: TRBJ2-2; cdr3_nt: TGTGCCATCTCCAGGGGACAGGGAACCGGGGAGCTGTTTTTT; cdr3_aa: CAISRGQGTGELFF
v_call: TRBV7-2; d_call: .; clone_size: .; j_call: TRBJ2-3; cdr3_nt: TGTGCCAGCAGCTTAGGACTACAAGATACGCAGTATTTT; cdr3_aa: CASSLGLQDTQYF
v_call: TRBV10-1; d_call: .; clone_size: .; j_call: TRBJ2-7; cdr3_nt: TGCGCCAGCAGTATATACGAGCAGTACTTC; cdr3_aa: CASSIYEQYF
v_call: TRBV23-1; d_call: .; clone_size: .; j_call: TRBJ2-7; cdr3_nt: TGCGCCAGCAGTCGGTTTATAGGTGGGCTGCGCTACGAGCAGTACTTC; cdr3_aa: CASSRFIGGLRYEQYF
v_call: TRBV11-2; d_call: .; clone_size: .; j_call: TRBJ1-1; cdr3_nt: TGTGCCAGCAGCCCCTTCGTGTTGGCCCGCGGGAACTTGGACACTGAAGCTTTCTTT; cdr3_aa: CASSPFVLARGNLDTEAFF
v_call: TRBV5-1; d_call: .; clone_size: .; j_call: TRBJ2-7; cdr3_nt: TGCGCCAGCAGCTTGACCAGGGGTGGAGAGGAGCAGTACTTC; cdr3_aa: CASSLTRGGEEQYF
v_call: TRBV7-2; d_call: TRBD1; clone_size: .; j_call: TRBJ1-4; cdr3_nt: TGTGCCAGCAGCTTAGGCGGCAGGGGGCTAGAAAAACTGTTTTTT; cdr3_aa: CASSLGGRGLEKLFF
v_call: TRBV5-1; d_call: .; clone_size: .; j_call: TRBJ2-7; cdr3_nt: TGCGCCAGCAGCTTAAACAGAGACCCAAGAGCATACGAGCAGTACTTC; cdr3_aa: CASSLNRDPRAYEQYF
v_call: TRBV2; d_call: TRBD1; clone_size: .; j_call: TRBJ1-1; cdr3_nt: TGTGCCAGCTTAGTAGGACAGGGGGTCACTGAAGCTTTCTTT; cdr3_aa: CASLVGQGVTEAFF
v_call: TRBV19; d_call: .; clone_size: .; j_call: TRBJ1-5; cdr3_nt: TGTGCCAGTGGGGACATCTATAGCAATCAGCCCCAGCATTTT; cdr3_aa: CASGDIYSNQPQHF
v_call: TRBV2; d_call: .; clone_size: .; j_call: TRBJ2-6; cdr3_nt: TGTGCCAGCAGTGAACAGGGTCCCTCTTCTGGGGCCAACGTCCTGACTTTC; cdr3_aa: CASSEQGPSSGANVLTF
v_call: TRBV15; d_call: .; clone_size: .; j_call: TRBJ2-5; cdr3_nt: TGTGCCACCAGCAGAGATTCGTCAGAGACCCAGTACTTC; cdr3_aa: CATSRDSSETQYF
v_call: TRBV7-2; d_call: TRBD2; clone_size: .; j_call: TRBJ2-1; cdr3_nt: TGTGCCAGCAGCTTAGTAGGACTAGCGGGAGTCGCCAATGAGCAGTTCTTC; cdr3_aa: CASSLVGLAGVANEQFF
v_call: TRBV7-3; d_call: TRBD2; clone_size: .; j_call: TRBJ2-1; cdr3_nt: TGTGCCAGCAGCTTATTAGCGGGGGGGAACTCCTACAATGAGCAGTTCTTC; cdr3_aa: CASSLLAGGNSYNEQFF
v_call: TRBV2; d_call: .; clone_size: once; j_call: TRBJ2-7; cdr3_nt: TGTGCCAGCAGTGAAAGGGGGACAACTTTCTACGAGCAGTACTTC; cdr3_aa: CASSERGTTFYEQYF